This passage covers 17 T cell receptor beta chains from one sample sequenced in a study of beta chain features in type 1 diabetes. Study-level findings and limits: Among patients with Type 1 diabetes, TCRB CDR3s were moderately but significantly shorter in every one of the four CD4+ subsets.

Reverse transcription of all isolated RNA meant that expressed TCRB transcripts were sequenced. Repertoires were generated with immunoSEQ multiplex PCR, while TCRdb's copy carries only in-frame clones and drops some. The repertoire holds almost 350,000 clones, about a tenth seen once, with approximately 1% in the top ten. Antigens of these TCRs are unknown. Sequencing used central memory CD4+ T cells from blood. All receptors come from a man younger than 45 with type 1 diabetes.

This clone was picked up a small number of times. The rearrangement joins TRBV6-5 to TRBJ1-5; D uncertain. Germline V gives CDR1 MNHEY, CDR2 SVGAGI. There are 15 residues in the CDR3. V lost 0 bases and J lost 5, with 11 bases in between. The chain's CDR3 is CASSYSLAGDQPQHF. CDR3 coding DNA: TGTGCCAGCAGTTACTCTCTAGCTGGCGATCAGCCCCAGCATTTT.

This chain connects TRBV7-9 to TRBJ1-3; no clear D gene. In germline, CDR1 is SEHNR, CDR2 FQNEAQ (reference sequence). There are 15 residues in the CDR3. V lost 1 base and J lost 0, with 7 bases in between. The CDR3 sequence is CASSLGGSSGNTIYF. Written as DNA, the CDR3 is TGTGCCAGCAGCTTAGGAGGTAGCTCTGGAAACACCATATATTTT.

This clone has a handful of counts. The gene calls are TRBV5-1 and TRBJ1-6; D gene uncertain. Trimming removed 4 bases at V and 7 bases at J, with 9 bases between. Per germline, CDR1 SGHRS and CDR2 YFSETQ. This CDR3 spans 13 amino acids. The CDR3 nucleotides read TGCGCCAGCAGCCCGGTGGCCAATTCACCCCTCCACTTT. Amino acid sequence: CASSPVANSPLHF. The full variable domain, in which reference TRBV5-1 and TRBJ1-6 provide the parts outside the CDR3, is KAGVTQTPRYLIKTRGQQVTLSCSPISGHRSVSWYQQTPGQGLQFLFEYFSETQRNKGNFPGRFSGRQFSNSRSEMNVSTLELGDSALYLCASSPVANSPLHFGNGTRLTVT.

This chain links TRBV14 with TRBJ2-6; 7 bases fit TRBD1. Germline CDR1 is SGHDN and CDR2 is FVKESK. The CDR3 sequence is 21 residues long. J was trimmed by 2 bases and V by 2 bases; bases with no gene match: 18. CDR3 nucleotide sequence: TGTGCCAGCAGCCAATACTCCTGGGACAGACTCTCCCCGACTGGGGCCAACGTCCTGACTTTC. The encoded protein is CASSQYSWDRLSPTGANVLTF.

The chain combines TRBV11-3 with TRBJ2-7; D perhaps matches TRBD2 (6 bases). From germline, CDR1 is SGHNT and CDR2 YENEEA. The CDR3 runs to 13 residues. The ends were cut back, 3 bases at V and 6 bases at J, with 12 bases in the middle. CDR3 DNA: TGTGCCAGCAGCTTGGTTATGGAGGGCGAGCAGTACTTC. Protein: CASSLVMEGEQYF.

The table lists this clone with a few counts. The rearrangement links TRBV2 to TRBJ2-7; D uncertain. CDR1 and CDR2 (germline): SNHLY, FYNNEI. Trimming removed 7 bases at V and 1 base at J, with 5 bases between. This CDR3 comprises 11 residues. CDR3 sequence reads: CASTLSYEQYF. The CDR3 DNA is TGTGCCAGCACCCTGTCCTACGAGCAGTACTTC.

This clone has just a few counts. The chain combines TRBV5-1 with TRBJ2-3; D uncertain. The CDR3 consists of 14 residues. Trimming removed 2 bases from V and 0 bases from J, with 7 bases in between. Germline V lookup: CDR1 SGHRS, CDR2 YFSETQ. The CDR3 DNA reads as TGCGCCAGCAGCTTAGTTACTAGCACAGATACGCAGTATTTT. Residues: CASSLVTSTDTQYF.

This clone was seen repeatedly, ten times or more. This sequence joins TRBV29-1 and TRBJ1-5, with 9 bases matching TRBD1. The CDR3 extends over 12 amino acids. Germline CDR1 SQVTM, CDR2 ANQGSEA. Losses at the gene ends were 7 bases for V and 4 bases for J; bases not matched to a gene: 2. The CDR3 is CSAGQGNQPQHF. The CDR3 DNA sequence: TGCAGCGCGGGACAGGGAAATCAGCCCCAGCATTTT.

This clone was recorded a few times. The CDR3: CASSLLRGADYGYTF. The DNA of the CDR3 is TGTGCCAGCAGCTTACTGCGGGGCGCGGACTATGGCTACACCTTC. V is TRBV7-9 and J is TRBJ1-2; possible D gene TRBD1, 5 bases. CDR1 is SEHNR, CDR2 FQNEAQ, per germline (reference sequence). The CDR3 is 15 amino acids. Trimming cost V 2 bases and J 3 bases, with 13 bases left between them.

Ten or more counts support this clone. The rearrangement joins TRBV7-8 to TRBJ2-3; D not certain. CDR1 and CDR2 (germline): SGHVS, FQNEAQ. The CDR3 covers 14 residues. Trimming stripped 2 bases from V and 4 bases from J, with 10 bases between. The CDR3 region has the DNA TGTGCCAGCAGCTTAACAGCAGAAGCAGATACGCAGTATTTT. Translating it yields CASSLTAEADTQYF.

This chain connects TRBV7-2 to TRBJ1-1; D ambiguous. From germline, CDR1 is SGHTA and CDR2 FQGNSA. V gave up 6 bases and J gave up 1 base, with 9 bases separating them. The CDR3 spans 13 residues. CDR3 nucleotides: TGTGCCAGCAGGCAACAGCCGAACACTGAAGCTTTCTTT. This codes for CASRQQPNTEAFF.

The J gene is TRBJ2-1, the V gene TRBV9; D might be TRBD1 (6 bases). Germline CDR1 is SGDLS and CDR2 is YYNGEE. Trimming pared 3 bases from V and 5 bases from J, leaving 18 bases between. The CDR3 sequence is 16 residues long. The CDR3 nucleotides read TGTGCCAGCAGCGAGCGCAGGGGCCCGATAAACAATGAGCAGTTCTTC. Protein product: CASSERRGPINNEQFF.

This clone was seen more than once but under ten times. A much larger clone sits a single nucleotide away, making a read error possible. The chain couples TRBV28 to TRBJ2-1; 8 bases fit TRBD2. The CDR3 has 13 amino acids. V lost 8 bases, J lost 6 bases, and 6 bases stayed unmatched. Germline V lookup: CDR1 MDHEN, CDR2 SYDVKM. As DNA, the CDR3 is TGTGCCAGCGGTTCCGGGACTAGCAATGAGCAGTTCTTC. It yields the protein CASGSGTSNEQFF.

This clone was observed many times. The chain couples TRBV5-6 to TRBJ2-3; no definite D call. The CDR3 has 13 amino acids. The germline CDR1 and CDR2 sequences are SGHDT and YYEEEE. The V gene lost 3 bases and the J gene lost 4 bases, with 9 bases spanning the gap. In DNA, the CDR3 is TGTGCCAGCAGCTCGTTGATATCAGATACGCAGTATTTT. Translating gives CASSSLISDTQYF. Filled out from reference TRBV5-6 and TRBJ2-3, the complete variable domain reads DAGVTQSPTHLIKTRGQQVTLRCSPKSGHDTVSWYQQALGQGPQFIFQYYEEEERQRGNFPDRFSGHQFPNYSSELNVNALLLGDSALYLCASSSLISDTQYFGPGTRLTVL.

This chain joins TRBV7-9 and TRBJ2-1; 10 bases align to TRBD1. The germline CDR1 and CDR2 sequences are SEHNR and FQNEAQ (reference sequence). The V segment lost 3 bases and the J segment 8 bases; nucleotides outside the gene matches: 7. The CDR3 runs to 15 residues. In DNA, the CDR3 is TGTGCCAGCAGCTTGGGTGGACAGGGGGATTATGAGCAGTTCTTC. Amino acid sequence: CASSLGGQGDYEQFF.

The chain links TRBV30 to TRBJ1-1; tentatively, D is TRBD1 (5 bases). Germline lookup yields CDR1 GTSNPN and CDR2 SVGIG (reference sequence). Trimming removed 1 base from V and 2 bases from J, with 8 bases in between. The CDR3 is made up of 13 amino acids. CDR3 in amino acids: CAWSDQGNTEAFF. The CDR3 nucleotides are TGTGCCTGGAGTGATCAGGGAAACACTGAAGCTTTCTTT. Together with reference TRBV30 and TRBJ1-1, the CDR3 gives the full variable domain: SQTIHQWPATLVQPVGSPLSLECTVEGTSNPNLYWYRQAAGRGLQLLFYSVGIGQISSEVPQNLSASRPQDRQFILSSKKLLLSDSGFYLCAWSDQGNTEAFFGQGTRLTVV.

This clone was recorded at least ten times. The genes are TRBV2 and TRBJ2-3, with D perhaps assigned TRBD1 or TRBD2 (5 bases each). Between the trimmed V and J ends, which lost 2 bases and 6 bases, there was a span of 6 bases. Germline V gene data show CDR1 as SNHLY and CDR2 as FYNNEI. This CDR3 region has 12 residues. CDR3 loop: CASSEWGDTQYF. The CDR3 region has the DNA TGTGCCAGCAGTGAATGGGGGGATACGCAGTATTTT.